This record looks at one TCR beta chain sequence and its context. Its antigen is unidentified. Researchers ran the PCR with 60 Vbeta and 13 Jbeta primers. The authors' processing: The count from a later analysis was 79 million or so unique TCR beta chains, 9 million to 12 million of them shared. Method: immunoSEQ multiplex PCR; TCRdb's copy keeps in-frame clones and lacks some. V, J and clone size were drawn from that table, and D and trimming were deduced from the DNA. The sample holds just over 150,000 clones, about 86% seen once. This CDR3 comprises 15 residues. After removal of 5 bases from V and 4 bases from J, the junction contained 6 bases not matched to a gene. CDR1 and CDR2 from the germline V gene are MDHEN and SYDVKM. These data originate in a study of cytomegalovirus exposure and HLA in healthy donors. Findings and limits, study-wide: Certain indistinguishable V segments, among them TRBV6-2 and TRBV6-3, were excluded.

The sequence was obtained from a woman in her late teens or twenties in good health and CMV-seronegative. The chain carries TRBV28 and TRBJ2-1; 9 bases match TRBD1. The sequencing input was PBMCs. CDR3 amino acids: CASSLGTGYYNEQFF. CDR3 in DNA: TGTGCCAGCAGTCTCGGGACAGGGTATTACAATGAGCAGTTCTTC.